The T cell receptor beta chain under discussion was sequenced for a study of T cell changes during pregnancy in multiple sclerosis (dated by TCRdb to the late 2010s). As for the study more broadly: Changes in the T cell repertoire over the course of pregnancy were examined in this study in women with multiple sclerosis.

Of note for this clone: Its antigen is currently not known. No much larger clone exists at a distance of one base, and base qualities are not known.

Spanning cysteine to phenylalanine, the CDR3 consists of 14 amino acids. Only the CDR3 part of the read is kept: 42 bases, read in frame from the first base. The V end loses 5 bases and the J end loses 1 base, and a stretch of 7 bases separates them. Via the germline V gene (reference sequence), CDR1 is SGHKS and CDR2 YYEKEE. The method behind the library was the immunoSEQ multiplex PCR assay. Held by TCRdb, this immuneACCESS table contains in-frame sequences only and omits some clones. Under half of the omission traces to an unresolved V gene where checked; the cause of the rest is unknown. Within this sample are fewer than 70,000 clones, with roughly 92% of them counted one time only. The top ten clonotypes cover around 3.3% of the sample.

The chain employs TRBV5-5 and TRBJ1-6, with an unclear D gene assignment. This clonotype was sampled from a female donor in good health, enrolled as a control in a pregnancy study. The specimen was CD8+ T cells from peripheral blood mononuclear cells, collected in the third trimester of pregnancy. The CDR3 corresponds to CASSQWSYNSPLHF. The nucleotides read TGTGCCAGCAGTCAGTGGTCCTATAATTCACCCCTCCACTTT.